This T cell receptor beta chain was captured in a study of T-cell reconstitution after alpha-beta-depleted transplantation in children. Whole-study results and caveats: Recipient T cells and thymic progenitors that survived gave rise to the high TCRbeta diversity observed at day 60 in some patients. Newly produced T cells mostly accounted for T-cell counts and diversity one year post-transplant. About two months after transplant, alpha-beta T cells reportedly came from several hundred expanded graft clones.

Preparation of the TCRbeta library involved a method that used unique molecular identifiers. TCRdb fed the PCR reads into MiXCR, producing one record per CDR3 protein. The sample lists around 270,000 distinct CDR3 sequences; around 10% were seen once. This clonotype was recorded at least ten times. Its cognate antigen is unknown. Between the trimmed V and J ends, which lost 4 bases and 3 bases, there was a span of 9 bases. CDR1 and CDR2 (germline): LNHNV, YYDKDF (reference sequence). This CDR3 has 13 residues. The TCR comes from a boy under two years old with acute myeloid leukemia, due to receive a stem cell transplant. The chain has TRBV15 and TRBJ1-2; D gene unclear. The sample was PBMCs, taken before TCRalphabeta/CD19-depleted stem cell transplant. The CDR3 bases are TGTGCCACCAGCATGATAGGACACTATGGCTACACCTTC. Its protein product is CATSMIGHYGYTF.